These T cell receptor beta chains were read from a single sample in a study of graft-versus-host responses after intestinal transplantation. Clones were sequenced by immunoSEQ multiplex PCR, and TCRdb holds only the in-frame ones, with some missing. The repertoire consists of more than 15,000 clones, with around two fifths occurring once and the leading ten covering 3% to 4%. The source was alloreactive CD8+ T cells from a mixed lymphocyte reaction culture, collected before intestinal transplant. The receptor set was obtained from a human patient who received an intestinal transplant. The CDR3 runs from the conserved cysteine through the conserved F or W. The D gene is left open where the match is weak. Size tells how often a clone was seen (once, few, many) or the class of an expanded clone, and some rows leave it out.

j_gene: TRBJ2-1; d_gene: NA; v_gene: TRBV28; abundance: once; CDR3aa: CASSGLTGLVEQFF; CDR3nt: TGTGCCAGCAGCGGCCTAACAGGGTTGGTTGAGCAGTTCTTC
j_gene: TRBJ2-7; d_gene: NA; v_gene: TRBV27; abundance: few; CDR3aa: CASRAVGGSYEQYF; CDR3nt: TGTGCCAGCAGGGCAGTAGGCGGCTCCTACGAGCAGTACTTC
j_gene: TRBJ2-5; d_gene: NA; v_gene: TRBV29-1; abundance: few; CDR3aa: CSVDGSEDTRQETQYF; CDR3nt: TGCAGCGTTGATGGGAGTGAGGACACCCGCCAAGAGACCCAGTACTTC
j_gene: TRBJ1-4; d_gene: NA; v_gene: TRBV7-2; abundance: few; CDR3aa: CASSLDTEKLFF; CDR3nt: TGTGCCAGCAGCTTGGACACCGAAAAACTGTTTTTT
j_gene: TRBJ1-2; d_gene: NA; v_gene: TRBV29-1; abundance: NA; CDR3aa: CSVRADPYGYTF; CDR3nt: TGCAGCGTTAGGGCGGACCCCTATGGCTACACCTTC
j_gene: TRBJ2-2; d_gene: TRBD2; v_gene: TRBV4-3; abundance: NA; CDR3aa: CASSLLADTGELFF; CDR3nt: TGCGCCAGCAGTCTTCTAGCGGACACCGGGGAGCTGTTTTTT
j_gene: TRBJ2-5; d_gene: NA; v_gene: TRBV7-9; abundance: few; CDR3aa: CASSLFKKPLSAHF; CDR3nt: TGTGCCAGCAGCTTATTCAAGAAACCGCTAAGTGCTCACTTC
j_gene: TRBJ2-1; d_gene: NA; v_gene: TRBV27; abundance: NA; CDR3aa: CASSVGPTPNEQFF; CDR3nt: TGTGCCAGCAGTGTGGGACCTACCCCCAATGAGCAGTTCTTC
j_gene: TRBJ1-2; d_gene: NA; v_gene: TRBV27; abundance: few; CDR3aa: CASSSTGRLRNYGYTF; CDR3nt: TGTGCCAGCAGTTCCACGGGGAGGTTGAGAAACTATGGCTACACCTTC
j_gene: TRBJ1-2; d_gene: NA; v_gene: TRBV11-2; abundance: NA; CDR3aa: CASSLVPPQTVYGYTF; CDR3nt: TGTGCCAGCAGCTTAGTACCCCCTCAGACAGTCTATGGCTACACCTTC
j_gene: TRBJ2-4; d_gene: TRBD2; v_gene: TRBV2; abundance: NA; CDR3aa: CAAGLAGSSKNIQYF; CDR3nt: TGTGCCGCTGGACTAGCGGGAAGTTCCAAAAACATTCAGTACTTC
j_gene: TRBJ2-2; d_gene: TRBD1; v_gene: TRBV9; abundance: NA; CDR3aa: CASSVPRDRPNTGELFF; CDR3nt: TGTGCCAGCAGCGTTCCTCGGGACAGACCGAACACCGGGGAGCTGTTTTTT
j_gene: TRBJ2-3; d_gene: TRBD2; v_gene: TRBV5-4; abundance: NA; CDR3aa: CASSLFLAGGGDTQYF; CDR3nt: TGTGCCAGCAGCTTGTTTCTAGCGGGAGGAGGGGATACGCAGTATTTT
j_gene: TRBJ2-1; d_gene: TRBD2; v_gene: TRBV7-9; abundance: NA; CDR3aa: CASSLVASGSSYNEQFF; CDR3nt: TGTGCCAGCAGCTTAGTGGCTAGCGGGAGCTCCTACAATGAGCAGTTCTTC
j_gene: TRBJ2-1; d_gene: TRBD2; v_gene: TRBV7-6; abundance: NA; CDR3aa: CASSLLGGEANNEQFF; CDR3nt: TGTGCCAGCAGCTTATTGGGGGGGGAGGCGAACAATGAGCAGTTCTTC
j_gene: TRBJ2-7; d_gene: NA; v_gene: TRBV6-5; abundance: NA; CDR3aa: CASSYATRPYEQYF; CDR3nt: TGTGCCAGCAGTTACGCGACTAGACCCTACGAGCAGTACTTC
j_gene: TRBJ2-7; d_gene: TRBD1; v_gene: TRBV5-1; abundance: NA; CDR3aa: CASSLGAGGYEQYF; CDR3nt: TGCGCCAGCAGCTTGGGGGCAGGGGGTTACGAGCAGTACTTC
j_gene: TRBJ2-7; d_gene: NA; v_gene: TRBV5-4; abundance: once; CDR3aa: CASSQGGEYEQYF; CDR3nt: TGTGCCAGCAGCCAGGGTGGAGAGTACGAGCAGTACTTC
j_gene: TRBJ1-2; d_gene: NA; v_gene: TRBV4-1; abundance: NA; CDR3aa: CASSHNTGTEVEWGIYGYTF; CDR3nt: TGCGCCAGCAGCCACAACACCGGGACCGAAGTCGAATGGGGTATCTATGGCTACACCTTC
j_gene: TRBJ1-3; d_gene: NA; v_gene: TRBV21-1; abundance: NA; CDR3aa: CASEGLRSGNTIYF; CDR3nt: TGTGCCAGCGAAGGGCTCCGCTCTGGAAACACCATATATTTT
j_gene: TRBJ2-5; d_gene: TRBD2; v_gene: TRBV6-6; abundance: NA; CDR3aa: CASSSTSGEETQYF; CDR3nt: TGTGCCAGCAGTTCGACTAGCGGGGAAGAGACCCAGTACTTC
j_gene: TRBJ2-5; d_gene: NA; v_gene: TRBV7-6; abundance: once; CDR3aa: CASSLEAGFAQGGAQETQYF; CDR3nt: TGTGCCAGCAGCTTAGAGGCTGGGTTTGCCCAGGGGGGGGCCCAAGAGACCCAGTACTTC
j_gene: TRBJ1-2; d_gene: NA; v_gene: TRBV11-3; abundance: NA; CDR3aa: CASSLGWHVGGYTF; CDR3nt: TGTGCCAGCAGCTTAGGGTGGCATGTCGGAGGCTACACCTTC
j_gene: TRBJ2-7; d_gene: TRBD2; v_gene: TRBV5-1; abundance: few; CDR3aa: CASSPLAGSYEQYF; CDR3nt: TGCGCCAGCAGTCCCCTAGCGGGAAGCTACGAGCAGTACTTC
j_gene: TRBJ2-7; d_gene: TRBD2; v_gene: TRBV27; abundance: NA; CDR3aa: CASSLGGVGYEQYF; CDR3nt: TGTGCCAGCAGTTTGGGAGGGGTAGGCTACGAGCAGTACTTC
j_gene: TRBJ2-1; d_gene: TRBD2; v_gene: TRBV27; abundance: once; CDR3aa: CASRLGASGSSEQFF; CDR3nt: TGTGCCAGCAGGCTCGGGGCTAGCGGGAGCAGTGAGCAGTTCTTC
j_gene: TRBJ2-1; d_gene: NA; v_gene: TRBV19; abundance: NA; CDR3aa: CASSFIPPGVNEQFF; CDR3nt: TGTGCCAGTAGTTTCATACCACCAGGTGTCAATGAGCAGTTCTTC
j_gene: TRBJ2-7; d_gene: TRBD1; v_gene: TRBV9; abundance: NA; CDR3aa: CASSMGQPSYEQYF; CDR3nt: TGTGCCAGCAGCATGGGACAGCCTAGCTACGAGCAGTACTTC
j_gene: TRBJ2-2; d_gene: NA; v_gene: TRBV2; abundance: few; CDR3aa: CASRAAGAGELFF; CDR3nt: TGTGCCAGCAGGGCGGCAGGGGCCGGGGAGCTGTTTTTT
j_gene: TRBJ2-1; d_gene: NA; v_gene: TRBV5-1; abundance: few; CDR3aa: CASSARIGTGSYNEQFF; CDR3nt: TGCGCCAGCAGCGCACGTATAGGGACGGGCTCCTACAATGAGCAGTTCTTC
j_gene: TRBJ1-2; d_gene: TRBD1; v_gene: TRBV6-4; abundance: few; CDR3aa: CASSDSTGDGYTF; CDR3nt: TGTGCCAGCAGTGACTCGACAGGGGATGGCTACACCTTC
j_gene: TRBJ2-7; d_gene: NA; v_gene: TRBV19; abundance: NA; CDR3aa: CAPPGRGSQGTYEQYF; CDR3nt: TGTGCCCCCCCCGGCCGGGGCTCCCAGGGGACCTACGAGCAGTACTTC
j_gene: TRBJ2-1; d_gene: NA; v_gene: TRBV6-1; abundance: NA; CDR3aa: CASIGLLNFNEQFF; CDR3nt: TGTGCCAGCATCGGACTCCTGAACTTCAATGAGCAGTTCTTC
j_gene: TRBJ2-7; d_gene: NA; v_gene: TRBV21-1; abundance: few; CDR3aa: CASGGTSGGLGEQYF; CDR3nt: TGTGCCAGCGGAGGGACTAGTGGGGGACTGGGAGAGCAGTACTTC
j_gene: TRBJ2-3; d_gene: TRBD2; v_gene: TRBV7-9; abundance: once; CDR3aa: CASSTRSGRVGWDTQYF; CDR3nt: TGTGCCAGCAGCACGCGTAGCGGGAGGGTAGGTTGGGATACGCAGTATTTT
j_gene: TRBJ1-1; d_gene: NA; v_gene: TRBV28; abundance: NA; CDR3aa: CASSYRITEAFF; CDR3nt: TGTGCCAGCAGTTACAGAATCACTGAAGCTTTCTTT
j_gene: TRBJ1-2; d_gene: TRBD1; v_gene: TRBV18; abundance: NA; CDR3aa: CASSRDRAGYTF; CDR3nt: TGTGCCAGCTCACGGGACAGGGCCGGCTACACCTTC
j_gene: TRBJ2-7; d_gene: NA; v_gene: TRBV18; abundance: NA; CDR3aa: CASSPPDGYEQYF; CDR3nt: TGTGCCAGCTCACCACCGGATGGCTACGAGCAGTACTTC
j_gene: TRBJ2-2; d_gene: TRBD1; v_gene: TRBV9; abundance: few; CDR3aa: CASSVADRGYTGELFF; CDR3nt: TGTGCCAGCAGCGTAGCTGACAGGGGTTACACCGGGGAGCTGTTTTTT
j_gene: TRBJ1-5; d_gene: NA; v_gene: TRBV7-6; abundance: NA; CDR3aa: CASSDGGSNQPQHF; CDR3nt: TGTGCCAGCAGCGATGGAGGTAGCAATCAGCCCCAGCATTTT
j_gene: TRBJ2-1; d_gene: NA; v_gene: TRBV6-1; abundance: NA; CDR3aa: CASSQTLYNEQFF; CDR3nt: TGTGCCAGCAGCCAGACTCTCTACAATGAGCAGTTCTTC